Shown below are 26 T cell receptor beta chains from a single sample sequenced in a study of shared clonotypes between healthy human individuals. The assay was immunoSEQ multiplex PCR, and TCRdb's table has in-frame clones only and misses some. The table lists 2 million to 2.5 million clones, nearly 97% of them singletons. The sequenced material came from naive CD4+ T cells sorted from blood. Subset defined: CD45RA+ positively selected. Receptors originate from a young man in good health.

This CDR3 reads CASSEGLGGRGTGELFF. The CDR3 DNA reads TGCGCCAGCAGTGAGGGTCTTGGAGGGAGGGGAACCGGGGAGCTGTTTTTT. The chain joins TRBV10-1 to TRBJ2-2, with 7 positions matching TRBD2. The CDR3 is made up of 17 amino acids. Losses at the gene ends were 2 bases for V and 5 bases for J; bases not matched to a gene: 11. CDR1 is WNHNN, CDR2 SYGVQD, per germline (reference sequence).

The genes are TRBV28 and TRBJ2-2; possibly TRBD2 for D (5 bases). V lost 2 bases to trimming and J lost 4 bases, with 11 bases between them. The germline V gene encodes CDR1 MDHEN and CDR2 SYDVKM. This CDR3 is built from 15 residues. The CDR3 sequence: CASSLASSGTGELFF. The CDR3 DNA is TGTGCCAGCAGTTTAGCTAGCAGCGGCACCGGGGAGCTGTTTTTT.

The rearrangement joins TRBV5-1 to TRBJ2-3; D remains unclear. Trimming removed 6 bases from V and 2 bases from J, with 16 bases in between. Germline loops: CDR1 SGHRS, CDR2 YFSETQ. The CDR3 runs to 15 residues. The CDR3 sequence: CASTRGGRVTDTQYF. For the CDR3, the DNA is TGCGCCAGCACCCGTGGCGGTAGGGTCACAGATACGCAGTATTTT. Together with reference TRBV5-1 and TRBJ2-3, the CDR3 gives the full variable domain: KAGVTQTPRYLIKTRGQQVTLSCSPISGHRSVSWYQQTPGQGLQFLFEYFSETQRNKGNFPGRFSGRQFSNSRSEMNVSTLELGDSALYLCASTRGGRVTDTQYFGPGTRLTVL.

V gene TRBV29-1 combines with J gene TRBJ2-3, with D tentatively TRBD2 (6 bases). The germline gives CDR1 SQVTM, CDR2 ANQGSEA. Deletions cut 4 bases from V and 0 bases from J, with 11 bases between. CDR3 length: 14 amino acids. The DNA of the CDR3 is TGCAGCGTTGGGTTTCTAGCGAGCACAGATACGCAGTATTTT. Translated, it gives CSVGFLASTDTQYF.

The chain joins TRBV30 to TRBJ1-1; no definite D call. Trimming took 4 bases from V and 5 from J, leaving 14 bases between them. The CDR3 has 13 residues. Germline assignment: CDR1 GTSNPN and CDR2 SVGIG (reference sequence). The CDR3 DNA is TGTGCCTGGATGAGACCCAAAGGGACTGAAGCTTTCTTT. Protein sequence: CAWMRPKGTEAFF.

This chain uses TRBV5-1 with TRBJ1-4; D possibly corresponds to TRBD1 (6 bases). The germline CDR1 and CDR2 sequences are SGHRS and YFSETQ. The ends were cut back, 5 bases at V and 5 bases at J, with 13 bases in the middle. This CDR3 spans 14 amino acids. CDR3 loop: CASRKDSTNEKLFF. The CDR3 nucleotides read TGCGCCAGCAGAAAGGACAGCACAAATGAAAAACTGTTTTTT.

The V gene is TRBV11-3, the J gene TRBJ1-4, with 8 bases aligning to TRBD1. This CDR3 spans 20 amino acids. Trimming cost V 5 bases and J 0 bases; bases outside gene matches: 17. Germline-derived CDR1 and CDR2 are SGHNT and YENEEA. The CDR3 region is CASSPRDRRRKMATNEKLFF. The CDR3, as DNA: TGTGCCAGCAGCCCCCGGGACAGGCGGAGGAAAATGGCAACTAATGAAAAACTGTTTTTT.

The chain is built from TRBV6-8 and TRBJ2-7; the D gene is possibly TRBD1 (6 bases). CDR1 and CDR2 (germline): MNHGY, SAAAGT. V lost 7 bases and J 0 bases, leaving 19 bases between the germline ends. The CDR3 runs to 16 residues. The CDR3 region has the DNA TGTGCCAGCAACGACAATAGCAGGACAGACTCCTACGAGCAGTACTTC. Translated, it gives CASNDNSRTDSYEQYF.

The sample holds one count of this clone. The chain has TRBV28 and TRBJ2-3, with a tentative D call TRBD2 (5 bases). CDR1 MDHEN and CDR2 SYDVKM come from the germline V gene. The CDR3 is 14 amino acids. Trimming stripped 6 bases from V and 4 bases from J, with 14 bases between. The CDR3 DNA reads as TGTGCCAGCAGCCCCCCGGGGAGCGCAGATACGCAGTATTTT. Residues: CASSPPGSADTQYF.

V usage is TRBV14 and J usage is TRBJ1-5; D ambiguous. This CDR3 is 13 amino acids long. The ends were cut back, 1 base at V and 11 bases at J, with 12 bases in the middle. Germline CDR1 is SGHDN and CDR2 is FVKESK. The CDR3, as DNA: TGTGCCAGCAGCCAAGGGGCCCGGGGAGCCCAGCATTTT. As protein: CASSQGARGAQHF. The full variable domain, with the rest looked up from reference TRBV14 and TRBJ1-5, is EAGVTQFPSHSVIEKGQTVTLRCDPISGHDNLYWYRRVMGKEIKFLLHFVKESKQDESGMPNNRFLAERTGGTYSTLKVQPAELEDSGVYFCASSQGARGAQHFGDGTRLSIL.

To note about this clone: This same CDR3 is encoded by further DNA sequences in the sample. V gene TRBV7-9 combines with J gene TRBJ1-1; no reliable D call. The CDR3 totals 13 residues. Per germline, CDR1 SEHNR and CDR2 FQNEAQ (reference sequence). V was shortened by 3 bases and J by 0 bases, with 5 bases between the two germline ends. DNA for the CDR3: TGTGCCAGCAGCTTGACGGTGAACACTGAAGCTTTCTTT. Its protein product is CASSLTVNTEAFF.

V usage is TRBV29-1 and J usage is TRBJ2-7; 10 bases fit TRBD1. Germline CDR1 and CDR2: SQVTM and ANQGSEA. With V trimmed by 4 bases and J by 2 bases, 8 bases remained unmatched. The length of the CDR3 is 15 residues. The CDR3 coding sequence is TGCAGCGTTGTTCCCAGGGACAGGGGAACCTACGAGCAGTACTTC. As protein: CSVVPRDRGTYEQYF.

The chain links TRBV5-4 to TRBJ2-1; TRBD2 matches 9 bases. CDR1 is SGHNT, CDR2 YYREEE, per germline (reference sequence). J lost 6 bases, V lost 1 base, and 8 bases had no gene match. The CDR3 extends over 16 amino acids. CDR3 nucleotide sequence: TGTGCCAGCAGCTTGAGCGGGAGGATTGAAGCCAATGAGCAGTTCTTC. It encodes CASSLSGRIEANEQFF.

This clone appeared once. The chain couples TRBV30 to TRBJ1-3; the D is unclear. From germline, CDR1 is GTSNPN and CDR2 SVGIG (reference sequence). The V end was cut by 3 bases, the J end by 3 bases, with 9 bases between. CDR3 size: 13 residues. The DNA of the CDR3 is TGTGCCTGGAGAAACCCTGGTGGAAACACCATATATTTT. Translated, it gives CAWRNPGGNTIYF.

The genes are TRBV29-1 and TRBJ2-5; 9 bases agree with TRBD1. With V trimmed by 6 bases and J by 4 bases, 12 bases remained unmatched. This CDR3 contains 15 residues. Looked up from germline, CDR1 is SQVTM and CDR2 is ANQGSEA. CDR3 loop: CSVAPGTGLAETQYF. The DNA for the CDR3 is TGCAGCGTGGCACCCGGGACAGGGCTTGCAGAGACCCAGTACTTC.

V is TRBV10-3 and J is TRBJ1-1; TRBD1 matches at 7 bases. Germline trimming cut 10 bases from V and 0 bases from J; bases unmatched to any gene: 14. CDR3 length: 16 amino acids. CDR1 is ENHRY and CDR2 is SYGVKD in the germline V gene. The CDR3, as DNA: TGTGCCAGCCTCCCGGGACAGAGTTTCATGAACACTGAAGCTTTCTTT. Amino acids: CASLPGQSFMNTEAFF.

This chain links TRBV7-2 with TRBJ1-5; no clear D gene. Germline V CDR1 and CDR2: SGHTA, FQGNSA. The CDR3 runs 15 residues. V was trimmed by 2 bases and J by 0 bases, leaving 8 bases between them. CDR3 coding DNA: TGTGCCAGCAGCTTAACGCGCTATAGCAATCAGCCCCAGCATTTT. As protein: CASSLTRYSNQPQHF.

As regards this clone: Other DNA variants within this sample encode the same CDR3. The rearrangement uses TRBV30 and TRBJ1-6; D remains unclear. V dropped 0 bases and J dropped 0 bases, with 9 bases sitting between them. Looked up from germline, CDR1 is GTSNPN and CDR2 is SVGIG (reference sequence). This CDR3 is 16 amino acids long. The CDR3 reads CAWSVQGSSYNSPLHF. CDR3 DNA: TGTGCCTGGAGTGTACAAGGCAGCTCCTATAATTCACCCCTCCACTTT.

The J gene is TRBJ1-4, the V gene TRBV19, with D unresolved. The germline V and J ends were trimmed by 4 bases and 7 bases, with 31 bases remaining between them. This CDR3 region has 20 residues. Germline CDR1 and CDR2: LNHDA and SQIVND (reference sequence). CDR3 DNA: TGTGCCAGTAGTACCGGAGGACTTAGCTCATACTTCCAGCCCCGTGAAAAACTGTTTTTT. As protein: CASSTGGLSSYFQPREKLFF.

The J gene is TRBJ2-1, the V gene TRBV7-3; possible D gene TRBD1, 5 bases. From germline, CDR1 is SGHTA and CDR2 FQGTGA. V lost 4 bases, J lost 4 bases, and 8 bases lay in between. The length of the CDR3 is 13 residues. CDR3 sequence reads: CASSSTGYNEQFF. DNA for the CDR3: TGTGCCAGCAGCTCTACAGGTTACAATGAGCAGTTCTTC.

The chain couples TRBV19 to TRBJ1-2; 7 bases fit TRBD1. CDR3 size: 14 residues. The trim removed 5 bases at V and 8 bases at J, leaving 11 bases unmatched. The germline V gene encodes CDR1 LNHDA and CDR2 SQIVND (reference sequence). CDR3 amino acids: CASSVATGRRGYTF. CDR3 DNA sequence: TGTGCCAGTAGTGTGGCGACAGGGCGACGGGGCTACACCTTC.

This chain joins TRBV5-4 and TRBJ1-4; TRBD1 agrees at 8 bases. The CDR3 totals 16 residues. The V gene's germline CDR1 is SGHNT and CDR2 YYREEE (reference sequence). Trimming took 0 bases from V and 5 from J; bases not matched to a gene: 6. CDR3 loop: CASSLASTGGNEKLFF. The CDR3 DNA is TGTGCCAGCAGCTTGGCCTCAACAGGGGGAAATGAAAAACTGTTTTTT. The full variable domain, rest sourced from reference TRBV5-4 and TRBJ1-4, is ETGVTQSPTHLIKTRGQQVTLRCSSQSGHNTVSWYQQALGQGPQFIFQYYREEENGRGNFPPRFSGLQFPNYSSELNVNALELDDSALYLCASSLASTGGNEKLFFGSGTQLSVL.

V is TRBV6-6 and J is TRBJ1-1; no reliable D call. CDR3 length: 14 residues. Per germline, CDR1 MNHNY and CDR2 SVGAGI (reference sequence). V was clipped by 5 bases and J by 4 bases, with 14 bases between them. In DNA, the CDR3 is TGTGCCAGCAGTGCGGGCGGAACGGGCACTGAAGCTTTCTTT. Protein sequence: CASSAGGTGTEAFF.

Turning to this clone: This same CDR3 is encoded by further DNA sequences in the sample. The gene calls are TRBV18 and TRBJ1-3; D is unclear. Trimming shortened V by 3 bases and J by 0 bases, and 9 bases separated the two germline ends. Germline V gives CDR1 KGHSH, CDR2 LQKENI. The length of the CDR3 is 15 residues. CDR3 nucleotides: TGTGCCAGCTCACCTCCTCTGAGCTCTGGAAACACCATATATTTT. As protein: CASSPPLSSGNTIYF.

The chain employs TRBV5-4 and TRBJ1-2; tentative D call: TRBD1 (6 bases). This CDR3 comprises 16 residues. CDR1 is SGHNT, CDR2 YYREEE, per germline (reference sequence). V lost 2 bases to trimming and J lost 0 bases, with 14 bases between them. The CDR3 region has the DNA TGTGCCAGCAGCTTTCTACAGGGATCAGCTAACTATGGCTACACCTTC. It specifies CASSFLQGSANYGYTF.

Only one count was recorded for this clone. The CDR3 sequence: CASSATGNEKLFF. DNA for the CDR3: TGTGCCAGCAGCGCCACAGGGAATGAAAAACTGTTTTTT. The chain combines TRBV7-2 with TRBJ1-4; possibly TRBD1 for D (6 bases). The V and J ends lost 5 bases and 5 bases respectively, with 9 bases between them. CDR3 size: 13 residues. From germline, CDR1 is SGHTA and CDR2 FQGNSA.